This TCR beta chain stems from a study of blood T cell repertoires in COVID-19. Study background: Sites in the United States, Italy and Spain provided acute and convalescent COVID-19 samples. Sources were T cells, B-cell-depleted T cells, or PBMCs; the material itself was cDNA or gDNA.

Authors' data handling: Reference gene primer amplification in the assay estimated nucleated cell counts. TCRdb keeps only in-frame clones here, not all; method: immunoSEQ multiplex PCR. V and J calls and clone size are those listed in that table; D and trimming were worked out from the DNA. The table includes about 87,000 clones, about 71% detected once. Germline-derived CDR1 and CDR2 are SNHLY and FYNNEI. Trimming cost V 11 bases and J 7 bases, with 20 bases left between them. This CDR3 spans 13 amino acids. The TCR was taken from a woman between 50 and 59 years old with acute or convalescent COVID-19. The sequenced material came from peripheral blood. The chain combines TRBV2 with TRBJ1-2; a possible D gene is TRBD1 (5 bases). In DNA, the CDR3 is TGTGCCCTCCACACCCGGGGCGGGGCTGGCTACACCTTC. Protein sequence: CALHTRGGAGYTF.